The present T cell receptor (beta chain) was sequenced within a study of tumor-infiltrating lymphocytes in primary liver carcinoma. The input was 450 to 500 ng total RNA; TCR beta cDNA was made from it with a constant-region primer. Investigators got TCR beta libraries out of three nested multiplex PCR rounds, done with slightly modified ARM-PCR. The first two PCR rounds, roughly 10 cycles each, used TRBV1-TRBV30 forward primers and a C-beta reverse primer. TCRdb re-derived calls from the multiplex PCR reads in MiXCR, one entry per CDR3 protein. The sample records about 320,000 distinct CDR3 sequences, 50% to 60% being singletons. Germline DNA was also extracted, and blood RNA was taken from unsorted whole blood. The CDR3 runs to 13 residues. Trimming took 10 bases from V and 2 from J; bases not matched to a gene: 6. This clonotype was counted only a few times.

The gene calls are TRBV12-3 or TRBV12-4 and TRBJ2-3, with TRBD1 matching over 7 bases. The origin of this receptor is a woman in her 30s with primary liver carcinoma and hepatitis B virus infection. The sample taken for sequencing was peripheral blood. The CDR3 is CATRDSHTDTQYF. CDR3 bases: TGTGCCACCAGGGACAGTCACACAGATACGCAGTATTTT.